This passage covers 13 T cell receptor beta chains from one sample sequenced in a study of blood T cell repertoires in COVID-19 (dated by TCRdb to the early 2020s). The library relied on the immunoSEQ multiplex PCR assay. TCRdb mirrors the immuneACCESS table, restricted to in-frame sequences. Some clones are absent from its copies; in checked studies, under half trace to an unresolved V gene, and the reason for the others is unknown. The sample contains fewer than 200,000 clones, around 85% of them found a single time. Of the sample, 6.5% to 9.5% is held by the ten largest clones. The sample comprised peripheral blood. These receptors came from a woman older than 75 with COVID-19, enrolled during active disease.

This sequence joins TRBV6-6 and TRBJ1-6; 9 bases align to TRBD1. The CDR3 covers 17 residues. J lost 5 bases, V lost 5 bases, and 10 bases had no gene match. Germline CDR1 is MNHNY and CDR2 is SVGAGI (reference sequence). The CDR3 DNA is TGTGCCAGCAGTCAACAGGGGGCGCCGACCAATAATTCACCCCTCCACTTT. Translated: CASSQQGAPTNNSPLHF.

This clone was seen a handful of times. The chain carries TRBV3-1 (or the pseudogene TRBV3-2) and TRBJ2-5, with 8 bases aligning to TRBD2. Germline CDR1 and CDR2: LGHDT and YNNKEL (reference sequence). CDR3 size: 15 residues. The J segment lost 3 bases and the V segment lost 8 bases, leaving 11 bases of the junction unmatched. DNA of the CDR3: TGTGCCAGCGCGGGCACTAGCGGAGCCAAAGAGACCCAGTACTTC. It yields the protein CASAGTSGAKETQYF.

The J gene is TRBJ2-5, the V gene TRBV9; D is unresolved. Germline-derived CDR1 and CDR2 are SGDLS and YYNGEE. The CDR3 contains 15 residues. The V end lost 0 bases, the J end lost 3 bases, and 12 bases lay between the germline ends. The CDR3 region has the DNA TGTGCCAGCAGCGTAGGTGGCTTGCCAGAAGAGACCCAGTACTTC. This codes for CASSVGGLPEETQYF.

The gene calls are TRBV5-1 and TRBJ2-1, with 8 bases fitting TRBD1. The CDR3 has 17 residues. J was trimmed by 2 bases and V by 0 bases; bases with no gene match: 7. Germline V gene sequence: CDR1 SGHRS, CDR2 YFSETQ. In nucleotides, the CDR3 is TGCGCCAGCAGCTTGGAGGGACAGGTTCTAACCTACAATGAGCAGTTCTTC. Amino acid sequence: CASSLEGQVLTYNEQFF.

The genes are TRBV5-1 and TRBJ2-1, with TRBD2 matching over 14 bases. Germline V gene data show CDR1 as SGHRS and CDR2 as YFSETQ. The CDR3 length is 16 residues. V shed 4 bases, J shed 7 bases, and the junction held 7 bases outside the gene matches. This chain's CDR3 is CASSPSGLAGENEQFF. CDR3 bases: TGCGCCAGCAGCCCCTCGGGACTAGCGGGAGAGAATGAGCAGTTCTTC. Complete variable domain (other parts from reference TRBV5-1 and TRBJ2-1): KAGVTQTPRYLIKTRGQQVTLSCSPISGHRSVSWYQQTPGQGLQFLFEYFSETQRNKGNFPGRFSGRQFSNSRSEMNVSTLELGDSALYLCASSPSGLAGENEQFFGPGTRLTVL.

CDR3 loop: CASNPTMGVDEQFF. Written as DNA, the CDR3 is TGTGCCAGCAACCCCACTATGGGTGTGGATGAGCAGTTCTTC. The chain recombines TRBV2 with TRBJ2-1; no reliable D call. The V end lost 7 bases, the J end lost 8 bases, and 18 bases lay between the germline ends. CDR1 and CDR2 from the germline V gene are SNHLY and FYNNEI. CDR3 size: 14 residues.

This clone was seen a single time. The rearrangement joins TRBV5-1 to TRBJ2-7; TRBD2 is a possible D gene (6 bases). Germline V lookup: CDR1 SGHRS, CDR2 YFSETQ. The CDR3 loop spans 14 amino acids. The ends were cut back, 0 bases at V and 1 base at J, with 8 bases in the middle. Here the CDR3 DNA reads TGCGCCAGCAGCTTGGGCGGGGCATCCTACGAGCAGTACTTC. It codes for CASSLGGASYEQYF. The full variable domain, in which reference TRBV5-1 and TRBJ2-7 provide the parts outside the CDR3, is KAGVTQTPRYLIKTRGQQVTLSCSPISGHRSVSWYQQTPGQGLQFLFEYFSETQRNKGNFPGRFSGRQFSNSRSEMNVSTLELGDSALYLCASSLGGASYEQYFGPGTRLTVT.

This chain uses TRBV5-1 with TRBJ2-7; possible D gene TRBD2, 7 bases. The V end lost 0 bases, the J end lost 3 bases, and 16 bases lay between the germline ends. The CDR3 has 16 amino acids. CDR1 and CDR2 from the germline V gene are SGHRS and YFSETQ. CDR3 sequence reads: CASSLALRGGGYEQYF. CDR3 coding DNA: TGCGCCAGCAGCTTGGCCCTCAGGGGCGGGGGCTACGAGCAGTACTTC.

V gene TRBV16 combines with J gene TRBJ1-6; D might be TRBD1 (6 bases). Germline V gene data show CDR1 as KGHSY and CDR2 as FQNENV. The V and J ends lost 4 bases and 10 bases respectively, with 17 bases between them. The CDR3 extends over 15 amino acids. The CDR3 loop is CASSLSGGPRSPLHF. CDR3 sequence (DNA): TGTGCCAGCAGCCTAAGCGGGGGCCCAAGATCACCCCTCCACTTT.

J is TRBJ2-7 and V is TRBV3-1 (or the pseudogene TRBV3-2); the match to TRBD1 covers 12 bases. Germline-derived CDR1 and CDR2 are LGHDT and YNNKEL (reference sequence). Trimming cost V 5 bases and J 5 bases; bases outside gene matches: 4. The CDR3 extends over 14 amino acids. Here the CDR3 reads CASSTGTGGNEQYF. The DNA of the CDR3 is TGTGCCAGCAGCACCGGGACAGGGGGCAACGAGCAGTACTTC.

In its sample, this clone was seen a few times. The gene calls are TRBV11-2 and TRBJ1-1; D is perhaps TRBD1 (5 bases). Germline-derived CDR1 and CDR2 are SGHAT and FQNNGV. Deletions cut 3 bases from V and 4 bases from J, with 12 bases between. The length of the CDR3 is 14 residues. CDR3 region: CASSFQDTSTEAFF. The CDR3 coding sequence is TGTGCCAGCAGCTTCCAGGACACATCCACTGAAGCTTTCTTT.

This chain connects TRBV20-1 to TRBJ2-4, with D possibly being TRBD1 (6 bases). The CDR3 length is 13 residues. The germline V gene encodes CDR1 DFQATT and CDR2 SNEGSKA (reference sequence). V lost 3 bases, J lost 9 bases, and 15 bases lay in between. DNA for the CDR3: TGCAGTGCTAGTTTAGGAACCAGGGGCATTCAGTACTTC. Amino acid sequence: CSASLGTRGIQYF.

This clone was observed a single time. This chain joins TRBV3-1 (or the pseudogene TRBV3-2) and TRBJ2-1; D unresolved. The ends were cut back, 4 bases at V and 9 bases at J, with 13 bases in the middle. This CDR3 has 13 residues. Germline V lookup: CDR1 LGHDT, CDR2 YNNKEL (reference sequence). This CDR3 reads CASSRDPTGEQFF. DNA for the CDR3: TGTGCCAGCAGCCGAGACCCGACGGGTGAGCAGTTCTTC.